Following are 18 T cell receptor beta chains from one sample sequenced in a study of cytomegalovirus exposure and HLA in healthy donors. PCR primers comprised 60 Vbeta and 13 Jbeta primers. Assay used: immunoSEQ multiplex PCR; TCRdb lists only in-frame clones, some missing. The sample shows 150,000 or so clones, 60% to 80% of them seen only once. The sample consisted of PBMCs. These receptors were collected from a man in his fifties in good health and CMV-seropositive.

This chain uses TRBV5-1 with TRBJ1-5; 7 bases fit TRBD1. Trimming cost V 0 bases and J 5 bases; bases outside gene matches: 2. The V gene's germline CDR1 is SGHRS and CDR2 YFSETQ. The CDR3 extends over 14 amino acids. The CDR3 here is CASSLGQGDQPQHF. The CDR3 bases are TGCGCCAGCAGCTTGGGACAGGGCGATCAGCCCCAGCATTTT.

The chain couples TRBV18 to TRBJ1-6, with a tentative D call TRBD1 (5 bases). The V end was cut by 3 bases, the J end by 0 bases, with 15 bases between. Germline values: CDR1 KGHSH, CDR2 LQKENI. This CDR3 has 18 amino acids. CDR3 DNA sequence: TGTGCCAGCTCACCGGACGAACAGGCGAGCTCCTATAATTCACCCCTCCACTTT. Its protein product is CASSPDEQASSYNSPLHF.

This clone was counted between two and nine times. The rearrangement links TRBV4-2 to TRBJ2-3; 11 positions agree with TRBD2. Germline V gene lookup returns CDR1 LGHNA and CDR2 YNFKEQ. The CDR3 has 16 residues. Losses at the gene ends were 0 bases for V and 2 bases for J; bases not matched to a gene: 1. This CDR3 is CASSQELAGVTDTQYF. The CDR3 DNA reads TGTGCCAGCAGCCAAGAACTAGCGGGAGTCACAGATACGCAGTATTTT.

CDR3 sequence reads: CASSQSGTGREDEQFF. The CDR3, as DNA: TGTGCCAGCAGCCAATCGGGGACAGGGAGGGAGGATGAGCAGTTCTTC. The chain couples TRBV16 to TRBJ2-1; 9 nucleotides agree with TRBD1. Germline trimming cut 0 bases from V and 8 bases from J; bases unmatched to any gene: 8. The germline CDR1 and CDR2 sequences are KGHSY and FQNENV. This CDR3 is built from 16 residues.

This chain uses TRBV9 with TRBJ1-5, with 12 bases identical to TRBD1. Germline CDR1 reads SGDLS; CDR2 reads YYNGEE. The trim removed 4 bases at V and 7 bases at J, leaving 6 bases unmatched. The CDR3 totals 15 residues. DNA for the CDR3: TGTGCCAGCAGCCCAGGGACAGGGGGCATCCAGCCCCAGCATTTT. Translating gives CASSPGTGGIQPQHF.

The chain recombines TRBV7-9 with TRBJ2-1; D is unclear. V gave up 5 bases and J gave up 2 bases, with 19 bases separating them. Per germline, CDR1 SEHNR and CDR2 FQNEAQ (reference sequence). The CDR3 has 17 amino acids. The CDR3, as DNA: TGTGCCAGCAGCCCGATGCCAGGCTTCCTAACCTACAATGAGCAGTTCTTC. This translates into CASSPMPGFLTYNEQFF.

In its sample, this clone was seen a few times. The genes are TRBV6-4 and TRBJ2-1, with D possibly TRBD2 on 5 matching bases. Germline CDR1 MRHNA, CDR2 SNTAGT. The CDR3 contains 12 residues. Trimming cost V 4 bases and J 5 bases, with 6 bases left between them. The CDR3 coding sequence is TGTGCCAGCAGTGCCGGGGACAATGAGCAGTTCTTC. Translation: CASSAGDNEQFF.

This chain connects TRBV28 to TRBJ2-7; 8 positions agree with TRBD1. The junction had 6 bases not matched to a gene; V was cut back by 2 bases and J by 3 bases. Germline values: CDR1 MDHEN, CDR2 SYDVKM. The CDR3 has 15 residues. CDR3 region: CASSLRDRNFYEQYF. The CDR3 nucleotides read TGTGCCAGCAGTTTAAGGGACAGGAATTTCTACGAGCAGTACTTC.

This sequence joins TRBV5-1 and TRBJ2-7, with D possibly TRBD2 on 5 matching bases. The CDR3 has 14 residues. CDR1 and CDR2 (germline): SGHRS, YFSETQ. V was pared by 2 bases and J by 4 bases, with 13 bases between. Here the CDR3 DNA reads TGCGCCAGCAGCTTAAGCCGGGATGATTACGAGCAGTACGTC. Translated: CASSLSRDDYEQYV.

The chain joins TRBV7-3 to TRBJ1-2; TRBD1 might be the D (5 bases). CDR1 is SGHTA, CDR2 FQGTGA, per germline. The CDR3 length is 14 residues. V shed 1 base and J shed 3 bases, with 9 bases lying between them. CDR3 in amino acids: CASSLMGGDYGYTF. CDR3 bases: TGTGCCAGCAGCTTAATGGGAGGGGACTATGGCTACACCTTC.

V usage is TRBV18 and J usage is TRBJ2-4; TRBD2 is a possible D gene (5 bases). CDR1 is KGHSH, CDR2 LQKENI, per germline. This CDR3 region has 16 residues. Between the trimmed V and J ends, which lost 3 bases and 6 bases, there was a span of 18 bases. CDR3 amino acids: CASSPNPGGIGNIQYF. Written as DNA, the CDR3 is TGTGCCAGCTCACCTAATCCCGGAGGCATAGGAAACATTCAGTACTTC. Supplemented by reference TRBV18 and TRBJ2-4, the full variable domain reads NAGVMQNPRHLVRRRGQEARLRCSPMKGHSHVYWYRQLPEEGLKFMVYLQKENIIDESGMPKERFSAEFPKEGPSILRIQQVVRGDSAAYFCASSPNPGGIGNIQYFGAGTRLSVL.

This chain uses TRBV5-1 with TRBJ2-2, with 7 positions matching TRBD1. Trimming cost V 6 bases and J 3 bases; bases outside gene matches: 8. The CDR3 runs to 15 residues. From germline, CDR1 is SGHRS and CDR2 YFSETQ. CDR3 in amino acids: CASTYSTGDTGELFF. CDR3 nucleotide sequence: TGCGCCAGCACCTATAGTACAGGGGACACCGGGGAGCTGTTTTTT. Full variable domain (missing parts from reference TRBV5-1 and TRBJ2-2): KAGVTQTPRYLIKTRGQQVTLSCSPISGHRSVSWYQQTPGQGLQFLFEYFSETQRNKGNFPGRFSGRQFSNSRSEMNVSTLELGDSALYLCASTYSTGDTGELFFGEGSRLTVL.

This clone was observed a single time. The chain carries TRBV2 and TRBJ2-5; TRBD1 is a possible D gene (7 bases). This CDR3 spans 13 amino acids. The germline V and J ends were trimmed by 3 bases and 8 bases, with 13 bases remaining between them. Germline V gene sequence: CDR1 SNHLY, CDR2 FYNNEI. CDR3 in DNA: TGTGCCAGCAGTGAGGAGGGGGCGATAACCCAGTACTTC. Its translation is CASSEEGAITQYF. Together with reference TRBV2 and TRBJ2-5, the CDR3 gives the full variable domain: EPEVTQTPSHQVTQMGQEVILRCVPISNHLYFYWYRQILGQKVEFLVSFYNNEISEKSEIFDDQFSVERPDGSNFTLKIRSTKLEDSAMYFCASSEEGAITQYFGPGTRLLVL.

This sequence joins TRBV13 and TRBJ2-1; D remains ambiguous. Germline values: CDR1 PRHDT, CDR2 FYEKMQ (reference sequence). V lost 5 bases, J lost 1 base, and 27 bases lay in between. The CDR3 sequence is 20 residues long. The CDR3 DNA sequence: TGTGCCAGCAGCACTAAAGGTGAGGCCGCGATCGATATTTCCTACAATGAGCAGTTCTTC. Its protein product is CASSTKGEAAIDISYNEQFF.

The V call is TRBV7-2, the J call TRBJ1-5; D might be TRBD1 (5 bases). This CDR3 comprises 13 residues. Germline CDR1 is SGHTA and CDR2 is FQGNSA. V shed 2 bases and J shed 4 bases, with 6 bases lying between them. The CDR3 coding sequence is TGTGCCAGCAGCTTACGACAGAATCAGCCCCAGCATTTT. Its protein product is CASSLRQNQPQHF. The variable domain in full, with the rest retrieved from reference TRBV7-2 and TRBJ1-5, is GAGVSQSPSNKVTEKGKDVELRCDPISGHTALYWYRQSLGQGLEFLIYFQGNSAPDKSGLPSDRFSAERTGGSVSTLTIQRTQQEDSAVYLCASSLRQNQPQHFGDGTRLSIL.

This clone was seen more than once but under ten times. The chain uses TRBV5-1 and TRBJ1-6; weak D call: TRBD1 (5 bases). Germline V gene data show CDR1 as SGHRS and CDR2 as YFSETQ. The CDR3 runs 16 residues. V shed 2 bases and J shed 6 bases, with 15 bases lying between them. CDR3 DNA: TGCGCCAGCAGCTTAGGCGCGGGGCTCGGTAATTCACCCCTCCACTTT. Residues: CASSLGAGLGNSPLHF.

The V gene is TRBV28, the J gene TRBJ1-4; weak D call: TRBD1 (6 bases). In germline, CDR1 is MDHEN, CDR2 SYDVKM. The CDR3 length is 15 residues. The V and J ends lost 5 bases and 2 bases respectively, with 12 bases between them. For the CDR3, the DNA is TGTGCCAGCAGTGAAAAGACAGGTACTAATGAAAAACTGTTTTTT. Its translation is CASSEKTGTNEKLFF.

A single count supports this clone. The chain has TRBV5-1 and TRBJ2-2, with TRBD1 identical over 8 bases. CDR1 and CDR2 from the germline V gene are SGHRS and YFSETQ. This CDR3 has 14 amino acids. J was trimmed by 6 bases and V by 4 bases; bases with no gene match: 5. For the CDR3, the DNA is TGCGCCAGCAGCAGGGGACAGGTCGCCGGGGAGCTGTTTTTT. Amino acids: CASSRGQVAGELFF.